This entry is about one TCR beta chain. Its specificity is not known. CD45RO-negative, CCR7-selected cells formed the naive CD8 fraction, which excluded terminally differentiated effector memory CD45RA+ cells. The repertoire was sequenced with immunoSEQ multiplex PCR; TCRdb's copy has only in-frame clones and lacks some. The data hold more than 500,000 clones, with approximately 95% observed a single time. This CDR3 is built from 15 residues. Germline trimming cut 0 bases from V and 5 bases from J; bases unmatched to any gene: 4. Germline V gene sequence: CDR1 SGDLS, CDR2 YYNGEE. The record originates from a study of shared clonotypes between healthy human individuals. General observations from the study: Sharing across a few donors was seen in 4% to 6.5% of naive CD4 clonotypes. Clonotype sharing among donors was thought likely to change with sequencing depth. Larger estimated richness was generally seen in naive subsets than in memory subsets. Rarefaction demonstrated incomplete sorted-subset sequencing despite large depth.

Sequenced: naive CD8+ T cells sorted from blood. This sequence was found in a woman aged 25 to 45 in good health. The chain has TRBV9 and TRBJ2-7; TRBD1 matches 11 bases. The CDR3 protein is CASSVEGQGAHEQYF. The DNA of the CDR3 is TGTGCCAGCAGCGTAGAAGGACAGGGGGCCCACGAGCAGTACTTC.